This T cell receptor (beta chain) was obtained from a study of T-cell memory formation after mild COVID-19. Study-wide context: Among the donors, TCR clusters were largely specific to each donor.

From the 5' RACE reads, TCRdb called clonotypes with MiXCR, one entry per CDR3 protein. Among under 35,000 distinct CDR3 sequences listed, 20% to 25% were seen once. Germline V lookup: CDR1 SGHTA, CDR2 FQGNSA. CDR3 length equals 12 residues. V lost 5 bases to trimming and J lost 4 bases, with 7 bases between them. The sample comprised PBMCs or a T cell subset sorted from them (not recorded which). This chain connects TRBV7-2 to TRBJ2-3; maybe TRBD1 (5 bases). This sequence originates from an adult who had mild COVID-19 (a few samples of this study predate the infection). Cell type and time point are not known. This CDR3 reads CASSPGPDTQYF. The CDR3 nucleotides are TGTGCCAGCAGCCCAGGGCCAGATACGCAGTATTTT.